A selection of T cell receptor beta chains follows, all from one sample in a study of blood T cell repertoires in COVID-19. Profiling relied on immunoSEQ multiplex PCR, and the TCRdb table lists in-frame clones only, not all of them. Of tens of thousands of clones detected, 85% appear once; the ten largest clones hold more than 9.5%. Sequencing was carried out using peripheral blood. The receptors derive from a human donor in a cohort sampled during active COVID-19. The CDR3 runs from the conserved cysteine through the conserved F or W. A D gene is named only where the DNA matches it firmly. Some rows have no size entry. The others give once, few or many, or a class for an expanded clone.

v_gene	abundance	d_gene	j_gene	CDR3nt	CDR3aa
TRBV11-3	few	NA	TRBJ2-1	TGTGCCAGCAGCTCGCAGGGGAATGAGCAGTTCTTC	CASSSQGNEQFF
TRBV6-1	NA	TRBD1	TRBJ1-2	TGTGCCAGCAGTGATGGACAGGGCTATGGCTACACCTTC	CASSDGQGYGYTF
TRBV11-3	NA	NA	TRBJ2-3	TGTGCCAGCAGCTTAGACCCCACCCTTTGGAGACCTAACACAGATACGCAGTATTTT	CASSLDPTLWRPNTDTQYF
TRBV6-5	NA	NA	TRBJ1-5	TGTGCCAGCAGTTACGGGTCAGGGGACGGCCAGCCCCAGCATTTT	CASSYGSGDGQPQHF
TRBV3-1/TRBV3-2	once	TRBD2	TRBJ2-1	TGTGCCAGCAGCTTCCGACTAGCGGGAGGGCCGGGTGAGCAGTTCTTC	CASSFRLAGGPGEQFF
TRBV6-5	NA	NA	TRBJ2-3	TGTGCCAGCAGTTACCGATTTGGTACCGGGATGGATACGCAGTATTTT	CASSYRFGTGMDTQYF
TRBV11-2	few	NA	TRBJ1-2	TGTGCCAGCAGCCCCACCCGGCGGGGAAATAACTATGGCTACACCTTC	CASSPTRRGNNYGYTF
TRBV2	NA	NA	TRBJ2-2	TGTGCCAGCAGCACGGGACAGAACACCGGGGAGCTGTTTTTT	CASSTGQNTGELFF
TRBV7-5	NA	NA	TRBJ2-7	TGTGCCAGAAGCTCCTCCTACTACGAGCAGTACTTC	CARSSSYYEQYF
TRBV7-2	NA	NA	TRBJ1-1	TGTGCCAGCAGCTTAACGACAGGAGCCGGGGACACTGAAGCTTTCTTT	CASSLTTGAGDTEAFF
TRBV28	NA	NA	TRBJ2-1	TGTGCCAGCAGAAGGCTAGGTGTCAGTGAGCAGTTCTTC	CASRRLGVSEQFF
TRBV19	NA	NA	TRBJ2-1	TGTGCCAGTAGTGAGGGCGAGGGCTACAATGAGCAGTTCTTC	CASSEGEGYNEQFF
TRBV7-8	NA	TRBD1	TRBJ1-3	TGTGCCAGCAGCTTAGAGGGACAGAGAAACACCATATATTTT	CASSLEGQRNTIYF
TRBV4-1	NA	TRBD1	TRBJ1-2	TGCGCCAGCAGCCAGACGGGACAGGGAGGTTATGGCTACACCTTC	CASSQTGQGGYGYTF
TRBV25-1	NA	TRBD1	TRBJ2-7	TGTGCCAGCAGGGGGACAGGGAGCTACGAGCAGTACTTC	CASRGTGSYEQYF
TRBV6-2/TRBV6-3	few	NA	TRBJ2-3	TGTGCCAGCAGTTCCTACTCACGCTCTTACACAGATACGCAGTATTTT	CASSSYSRSYTDTQYF
TRBV28	NA	TRBD1	TRBJ2-7	TGTGCCAGCGAACCCGGGACAGGGTATGACGAGCAGTACTTC	CASEPGTGYDEQYF
TRBV27	once	NA	TRBJ2-2	TGTGCCAGCAGTTTCAGTAGGTCTAGCGTTCGGCCCGGGGAGCTGTTTTTT	CASSFSRSSVRPGELFF
TRBV7-2	NA	TRBD2	TRBJ2-7	TGTGCCAGCAGCTTAGACGGGACTACCGTCTCCTACGAGCAGTACTTC	CASSLDGTTVSYEQYF
TRBV15	few	NA	TRBJ1-4	TGTGCCACCAGCAGAGATCGGTCTCTCTCGAGCGGAAAACTGTTTTTT	CATSRDRSLSSGKLFF
TRBV4-2	few	TRBD2	TRBJ2-7	TGTGCCAGCAGCCAAGATATGCGGGAGAACCCCTACGAGCAGTACTTC	CASSQDMRENPYEQYF
TRBV4-1	once	NA	TRBJ2-7	TGCGCCAGCAGCATCGACAGCTCCTACGAGCAGTACTTC	CASSIDSSYEQYF
TRBV9	NA	TRBD1	TRBJ2-7	TGTGCCAGCAGCGTTGGGACAGCAACAACCTACGAGCAGTACTTC	CASSVGTATTYEQYF
TRBV6-4	NA	TRBD2	TRBJ2-2	TGTGCCAGCAGAAGCGGGAGTAGTACCGGGGAGCTGTTTTTT	CASRSGSSTGELFF
TRBV27	NA	TRBD2	TRBJ2-2	TGTGCCAGCAGCGCAGCTGTCCGGTTAGCGGGAGGGAACGGGGAGCTGTTTTTT	CASSAAVRLAGGNGELFF
TRBV19	NA	NA	TRBJ1-2	TGTGCCAGTTCTATCCAGGCAGGATCTAACTATGGCTACACCTTC	CASSIQAGSNYGYTF
TRBV14	NA	NA	TRBJ2-4	TGTGCCAGCAGCCAAGGAGGCGGGACGGCTCCCCGCAAGTACTTC	CASSQGGGTAPRKYF
TRBV7-9	NA	TRBD2	TRBJ2-5	TGTGCCAGCAGCTTATCCGGGACTATAAAAGAGACCCAGTACTTC	CASSLSGTIKETQYF
TRBV20-1	few	TRBD2	TRBJ2-7	TGCAGTGCTAGTCTGAGTAGGCGGGCGGGAGCTTACGAGCAGTACTTC	CSASLSRRAGAYEQYF
TRBV6-2/TRBV6-3	once	TRBD2	TRBJ2-1	TGTGCCAGCACCCCGACTAGCGGCAATGAGCAGTTCTTC	CASTPTSGNEQFF
TRBV9	NA	NA	TRBJ2-7	TGTGCCAGCAGTTCGGGGTACGAGCAGTACTTC	CASSSGYEQYF
TRBV7-9	NA	TRBD2	TRBJ2-5	TGTGCCAGCAGCTTTGGAGTAGCGGGAGGGCCAAGAGAGACCCAGTACTTC	CASSFGVAGGPRETQYF
TRBV14	few	NA	TRBJ1-5	TGTGCCAGCAGCCAAGCGGAGTGGAGGGACGGCGGCAATCAGCCCCAGCATTTT	CASSQAEWRDGGNQPQHF
TRBV4-1	once	NA	TRBJ2-4	TGCGCCAGCAGCCAGATCCTTTCTCAGGGCATTCAGTACTTC	CASSQILSQGIQYF
TRBV6-5	NA	NA	TRBJ1-1	TGTGCCAGCAAAAAGACAGCCGTTAACACTGAAGCTTTCTTT	CASKKTAVNTEAFF
TRBV9	few	NA	TRBJ1-1	TGTGCCAGCAGCACCCAGGGTAACACTGAAGCTTTCTTT	CASSTQGNTEAFF
TRBV6-2/TRBV6-3	NA	TRBD1	TRBJ2-3	TGTGCCAGCAGTTCCACGGGACCCGACAGGGGAAGCACAGATACGCAGTATTTT	CASSSTGPDRGSTDTQYF
TRBV4-3	NA	NA	TRBJ1-4	TGCGCCAGCAGCCAAGATTTCCAGGGAGGAACTAATGAAAAACTGTTTTTT	CASSQDFQGGTNEKLFF
TRBV28	NA	TRBD1	TRBJ1-2	TGTGCCAGCAGTTCCCGACAGGGACCCATCTACTTC	CASSSRQGPIYF
TRBV12-5	NA	TRBD2	TRBJ2-1	TGTGCTAGTGCTTTACGGGGGGGTGAGCAGTTCTTC	CASALRGGEQFF
TRBV7-9	few	NA	TRBJ2-5	TGTGCCAGCAGCGTCAGGGGGGAAGAGACCCAGTACTTC	CASSVRGEETQYF
TRBV30	once	NA	TRBJ2-1	TGTGCCTGGAGTGTTCAGGGTTATGAGCAGTTCTTC	CAWSVQGYEQFF
TRBV7-6	NA	TRBD2	TRBJ2-7	TGTGCCAGCAGCTTATCGAGCGGGAGTACCCACGAGCAGTACTTC	CASSLSSGSTHEQYF
TRBV28	once	NA	TRBJ2-5	TGTGCCAGCAGCCGGGCCAGGGAGGAAGAGACCCAGTACTTC	CASSRAREEETQYF
TRBV20-1	NA	TRBD2	TRBJ2-7	TGCAGTGCTAGTAAGGCTGTCGGGAGGGCCGAGCAGTACTTC	CSASKAVGRAEQYF
TRBV6-4	NA	TRBD1	TRBJ2-1	TGTGCCAGCAGTGTTGAACAGGGGACTGAGCAGTTCTTC	CASSVEQGTEQFF
TRBV19	NA	TRBD1	TRBJ2-2	TGTGCCAGTATCTTTTCCGGGACAGGGAGTTTGATCCAGGGCAAGCTGTTTTTT	CASIFSGTGSLIQGKLFF
TRBV10-3	NA	TRBD1	TRBJ2-3	TGTGCCATCGGAGACAGGGACAAGGGCACAGATACGCAGTATTTT	CAIGDRDKGTDTQYF
TRBV6-2/TRBV6-3	NA	NA	TRBJ2-4	TGTGCCAGCAGTTACTCCCCTGTGACGAGGAGCATTCAGTACTTC	CASSYSPVTRSIQYF
TRBV5-1	NA	NA	TRBJ2-7	TGCGCCAGCAGCTACGTTCCGGCCTACGAGCAGTACTTC	CASSYVPAYEQYF
TRBV10-1	few	NA	TRBJ2-2	TGCGCCAGCAGTGACTACCTCACCGGGGAGCTGTTTTTT	CASSDYLTGELFF
TRBV27	NA	NA	TRBJ2-1	TGTGCCAGCAGTTCCCTATACCTGGCCTACAATGAGCAGTTCTTC	CASSSLYLAYNEQFF
TRBV5-1	NA	TRBD1	TRBJ1-1	TGCGCCAGCAGCTTGATTCCCGGACAGGGCTCTCAAGCTTTCTTT	CASSLIPGQGSQAFF
TRBV5-1	NA	TRBD2	TRBJ2-5	TGCGCCAGCAGGAGACTAGCGGGAGGTTCTCCTCAAGAGACCCAGTACTTC	CASRRLAGGSPQETQYF